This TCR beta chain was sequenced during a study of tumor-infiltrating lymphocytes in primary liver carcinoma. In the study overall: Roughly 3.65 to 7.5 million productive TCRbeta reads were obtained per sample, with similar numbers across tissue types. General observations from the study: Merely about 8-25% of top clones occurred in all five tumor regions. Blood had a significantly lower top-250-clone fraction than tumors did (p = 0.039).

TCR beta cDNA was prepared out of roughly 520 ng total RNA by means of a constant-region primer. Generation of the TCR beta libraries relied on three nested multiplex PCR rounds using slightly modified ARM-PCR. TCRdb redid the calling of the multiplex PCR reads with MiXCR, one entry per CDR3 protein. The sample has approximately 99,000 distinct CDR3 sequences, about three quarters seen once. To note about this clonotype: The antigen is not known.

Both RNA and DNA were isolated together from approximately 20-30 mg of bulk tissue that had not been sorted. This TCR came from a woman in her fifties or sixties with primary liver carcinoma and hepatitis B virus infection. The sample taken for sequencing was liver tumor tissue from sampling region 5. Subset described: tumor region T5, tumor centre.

CDR3 region: CSVEDGNAGGNEQFF. Written as DNA, the CDR3 is TGCAGCGTTGAAGATGGTAATGCCGGGGGGAATGAGCAGTTCTTC. This sequence joins TRBV29-1 and TRBJ2-1; TRBD2 matches 7 bases. Trimming removed 0 bases from V and 7 bases from J; junction bases left unmatched: 9. From germline, CDR1 is SQVTM and CDR2 ANQGSEA. CDR3 size: 15 residues.